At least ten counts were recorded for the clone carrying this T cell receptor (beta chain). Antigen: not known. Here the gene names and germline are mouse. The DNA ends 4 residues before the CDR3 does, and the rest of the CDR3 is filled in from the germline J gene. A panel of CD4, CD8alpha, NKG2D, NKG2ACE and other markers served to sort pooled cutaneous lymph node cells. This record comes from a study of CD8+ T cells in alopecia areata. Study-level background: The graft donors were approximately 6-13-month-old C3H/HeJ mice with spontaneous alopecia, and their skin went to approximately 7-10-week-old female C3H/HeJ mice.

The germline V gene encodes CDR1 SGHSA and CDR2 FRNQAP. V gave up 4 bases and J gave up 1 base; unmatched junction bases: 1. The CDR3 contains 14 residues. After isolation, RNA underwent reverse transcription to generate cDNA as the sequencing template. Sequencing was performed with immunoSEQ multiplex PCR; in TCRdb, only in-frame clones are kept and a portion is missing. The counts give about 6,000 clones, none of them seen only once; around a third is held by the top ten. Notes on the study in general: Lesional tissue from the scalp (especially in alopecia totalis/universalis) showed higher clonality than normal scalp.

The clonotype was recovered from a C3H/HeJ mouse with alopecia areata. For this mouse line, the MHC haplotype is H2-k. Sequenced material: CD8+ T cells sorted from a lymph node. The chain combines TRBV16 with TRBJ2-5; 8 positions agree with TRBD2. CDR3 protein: CASSSWGDQDTQYF. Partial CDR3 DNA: TGTGCAAGCAGCTCCTGGGGGGACCAAGAC.